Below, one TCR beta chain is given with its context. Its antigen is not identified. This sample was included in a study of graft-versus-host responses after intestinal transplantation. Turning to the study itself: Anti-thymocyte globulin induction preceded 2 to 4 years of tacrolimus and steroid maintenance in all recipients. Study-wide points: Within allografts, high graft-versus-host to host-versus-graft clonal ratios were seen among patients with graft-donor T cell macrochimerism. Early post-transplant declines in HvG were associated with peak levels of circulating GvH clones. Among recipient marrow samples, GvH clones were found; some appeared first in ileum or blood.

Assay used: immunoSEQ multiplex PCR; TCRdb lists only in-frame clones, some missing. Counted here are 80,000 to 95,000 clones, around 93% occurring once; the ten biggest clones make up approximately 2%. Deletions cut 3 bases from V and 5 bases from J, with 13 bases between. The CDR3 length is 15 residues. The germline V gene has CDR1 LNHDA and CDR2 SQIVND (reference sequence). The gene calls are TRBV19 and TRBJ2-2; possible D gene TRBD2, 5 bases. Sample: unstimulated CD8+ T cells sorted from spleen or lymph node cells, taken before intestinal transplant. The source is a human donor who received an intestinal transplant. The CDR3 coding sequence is TGTGCCAGTAGTATGATCGGGATTGGGACCGGGGAGCTGTTTTTT. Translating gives CASSMIGIGTGELFF.